A single sample gave rise to the 2 T cell receptor beta chains below, sequenced in a study of persistence of HIV-infected CD4 T cells. These TCRs' antigens remain unknown. Overlapping HIV-1 Gag 15-mer peptides at roughly 1 ug per peptide per mL were used. Memory cells lacking CD40L and CD69 with high CD45RO were sorted. This was the immunoSEQ version 4 assay in survey mode. The assay was immunoSEQ multiplex PCR, and TCRdb's table has in-frame clones only and misses some. The table has tens of thousands of clones, about 81% seen once; the top ten hold 1.5% to 2%. Source: CD4+ T cells sorted from PBMCs after approximately 19-hour stimulation, taken from a patient who received antiretroviral therapy. Source of these receptors: an adult man with HIV who was CMV-seropositive.

The chain links TRBV5-1 to TRBJ1-4, with D tentatively TRBD1 (6 bases). The ends were cut back, 0 bases at V and 8 bases at J, with 14 bases in the middle. Germline CDR1 is SGHRS and CDR2 is YFSETQ. The CDR3 is made up of 15 amino acids. In DNA form, the CDR3 reads TGCGCCAGCAGCTTGGACTGGGGGCCCGAAGAAAAACTGTTTTTT. Its protein is CASSLDWGPEEKLFF.

This sequence joins TRBV5-1 and TRBJ1-2; TRBD1 is a possible D gene (5 bases). V shed 2 bases and J shed 3 bases, with 8 bases lying between them. CDR3 length: 13 amino acids. Germline CDR1 is SGHRS and CDR2 is YFSETQ. CDR3 DNA sequence: TGCGCCAGCAGCTTTACAGGAGACTATGGCTACACCTTC. Translating it yields CASSFTGDYGYTF.